Presented here are 22 T cell receptor beta chains from one specimen sequenced in a study of PD-L1 blockade in urothelial cancer. The assay was immunoSEQ multiplex PCR, and TCRdb's table has in-frame clones only and misses some. The table includes roughly 32,000 clones, 84% detected once. The specimen comprised PBMCs, sampled around atezolizumab (anti-PD-L1) treatment. Receptor source: a man in his sixties with urothelial cancer.

The J gene is TRBJ2-7, the V gene TRBV4-2; 10 nucleotides agree with TRBD1. This CDR3 is 17 amino acids long. Germline V gives CDR1 LGHNA, CDR2 YNFKEQ. With V trimmed by 1 base and J by 3 bases, 9 bases remained unmatched. The CDR3 protein is CASSQAFGTGDFYEQYF. Written as DNA, the CDR3 is TGTGCCAGCAGCCAAGCGTTCGGGACAGGGGACTTCTACGAGCAGTACTTC.

This clone occurred once. The rearrangement links TRBV18 to TRBJ1-4; D perhaps matches TRBD1 (5 bases). V was trimmed by 2 bases and J by 4 bases, leaving 14 bases between them. Germline V CDR1 and CDR2: KGHSH, LQKENI. The CDR3 is 16 amino acids. Here the CDR3 reads CASSPGQGRSNEKLFF. CDR3 in DNA: TGTGCCAGCTCACCAGGGCAGGGCCGGAGTAATGAAAAACTGTTTTTT.

V and J are TRBV4-2 and TRBJ2-7; 7 bases agree with TRBD1. CDR3 length: 17 amino acids. Germline CDR1 and CDR2: LGHNA and YNFKEQ. V lost 5 bases and J lost 2; bases outside the gene matches: 15. In nucleotides, the CDR3 is TGTGCCAGCAGCTTAGTCCGAACAGGGGCCCAGACCTACGAGCAGTACTTC. This translates into CASSLVRTGAQTYEQYF.

This clone is deemed medium-sized. J is TRBJ2-1 and V is TRBV6-1; 9 nucleotides line up with TRBD1. This CDR3 region has 13 residues. The germline V gene encodes CDR1 MNHNS and CDR2 SASEGT. Unmatched junction bases numbered 1, after V lost 5 bases and J lost 5 bases. The CDR3 DNA follows: TGTGCCAGCAGTCGGACAGGGGACAATGAGCAGTTCTTC. Translating it yields CASSRTGDNEQFF.

V and J are TRBV18 and TRBJ2-5, with TRBD1 as a possible D gene (6 bases). The V and J ends lost 4 bases and 5 bases respectively, with 11 bases between them. The CDR3 length is 13 residues. CDR1 and CDR2 from the germline V gene are KGHSH and LQKENI. The CDR3 is CASSRGHSETQYF. DNA of the CDR3: TGTGCCAGCTCACGGGGACACTCCGAGACCCAGTACTTC.

The chain carries TRBV12-5 and TRBJ1-1; D might be TRBD1 (5 bases). The CDR3 runs 13 residues. V dropped 10 bases and J dropped 1 base, with 13 bases sitting between them. Germline V gives CDR1 LGHNT, CDR2 FRNRAP. The DNA of the CDR3 is TGTGCTACCGCGGGGCAGGGGAACACTGAAGCTTTCTTT. Protein sequence: CATAGQGNTEAFF.

The V and J genes are TRBV18 and TRBJ1-5; 7 positions agree with TRBD1. Germline V gene data show CDR1 as KGHSH and CDR2 as LQKENI. The CDR3 runs to 14 residues. J lost 9 bases, V lost 5 bases, and 10 bases had no gene match. The CDR3 is CASSGDRNTPPQHF. The CDR3 DNA follows: TGTGCCAGCTCAGGGGACAGAAATACTCCGCCCCAGCATTTT.

Concerning this clone: Sequence at one end of the junction differs from germline and may be a read error. The chain links TRBV7-7 to TRBJ2-7; 8 bases agree with TRBD1. CDR3 length: 14 amino acids. Germline V gene lookup returns CDR1 SSHAT and CDR2 FNYEAQ (reference sequence). The CDR3 sequence is CASSLGTGSYEQYF. The CDR3 nucleotides are TGTGCTAGCAGCCTTGGGACAGGCTCCTACGAGCAGTACTTC.

The chain uses TRBV4-1 and TRBJ2-3, with D uncertain. V was clipped by 0 bases and J by 4 bases, with 5 bases between them. Germline values: CDR1 MGHRA, CDR2 YSYEKL. The CDR3 is 13 residues long. The CDR3 protein is CASSQDLPDTQYF. CDR3 sequence (DNA): TGCGCCAGCAGCCAAGATCTTCCAGATACGCAGTATTTT.

This chain links TRBV12-5 with TRBJ1-1, with 7 bases aligning to TRBD1. The germline V gene has CDR1 LGHNT and CDR2 FRNRAP. Losses at the gene ends were 7 bases for V and 5 bases for J; bases not matched to a gene: 7. The CDR3 extends over 13 amino acids. CDR3 DNA: TGTGCTAGTGCCCAGACAGGGAGAACTGAAGCTTTCTTT. This gives the protein CASAQTGRTEAFF.

The genes are TRBV30 and TRBJ1-4, with a possible D match to TRBD1 (5 bases). The CDR3 length is 15 residues. Looked up from germline, CDR1 is GTSNPN and CDR2 is SVGIG (reference sequence). Trimming took 4 bases from V and 8 from J, leaving 20 bases between them. CDR3: CAWTWTPSRGEKLFF. The CDR3 DNA is TGTGCCTGGACTTGGACACCGTCCCGAGGAGAAAAACTGTTTTTT.

This clone has only one observation. CDR3 sequence: CASSASGTSSYEQYF. CDR3 DNA: TGTGCCAGCAGCGCGTCCGGGACTAGCTCCTACGAGCAGTACTTC. The chain carries TRBV9 and TRBJ2-7; the match to TRBD2 covers 8 bases. The CDR3 spans 15 residues. The V gene's germline CDR1 is SGDLS and CDR2 YYNGEE. V dropped 3 bases and J dropped 0; count of bases not matched to a gene: 5.

The chain employs TRBV9 and TRBJ2-3; 11 positions match TRBD2. Germline trimming cut 0 bases from V and 0 bases from J; bases unmatched to any gene: 6. Germline V gene sequence: CDR1 SGDLS, CDR2 YYNGEE. The CDR3 loop spans 18 amino acids. DNA for the CDR3: TGTGCCAGCAGCGTAGGGCTAGCGGGGGGCCAGAGCACAGATACGCAGTATTTT. This translates into CASSVGLAGGQSTDTQYF.

This chain links TRBV5-1 with TRBJ2-1; 12 bases are a match to TRBD2. The ends lost 0 bases at V and 8 bases at J; junction bases unmatched: 9. This CDR3 is 17 amino acids long. Germline V gives CDR1 SGHRS, CDR2 YFSETQ. This chain's CDR3 is CASSLDPTSGRRDEQFF. The CDR3 DNA reads as TGCGCCAGCAGCTTGGATCCGACTAGCGGGAGAAGGGATGAGCAGTTCTTC. The full variable domain, in which reference TRBV5-1 and TRBJ2-1 provide the parts outside the CDR3, is KAGVTQTPRYLIKTRGQQVTLSCSPISGHRSVSWYQQTPGQGLQFLFEYFSETQRNKGNFPGRFSGRQFSNSRSEMNVSTLELGDSALYLCASSLDPTSGRRDEQFFGPGTRLTVL.

V and J are TRBV4-1 and TRBJ2-7, with TRBD2 matching 8 bases. Germline assignment: CDR1 MGHRA and CDR2 YSYEKL. V lost 0 bases, J lost 3 bases, and 19 bases stayed unmatched. The CDR3 loop spans 20 amino acids. DNA for the CDR3: TGCGCCAGCAGCCAAGAGGGAAGCGGGGGCATAAGTCCATCACACTACGAGCAGTACTTC. This translates into CASSQEGSGGISPSHYEQYF.

The chain is built from TRBV7-2 and TRBJ2-4; tentatively, D is TRBD1 (6 bases). Germline V gives CDR1 SGHTA, CDR2 FQGNSA. The CDR3 consists of 16 residues. V was trimmed by 4 bases and J by 9 bases, leaving 22 bases between them. The DNA for the CDR3 is TGTGCCAGCAGCTCTTTACCGGGACAAACCGCACCCATTCAGTACTTC. This gives the protein CASSSLPGQTAPIQYF. Full variable domain (missing parts from reference TRBV7-2 and TRBJ2-4): GAGVSQSPSNKVTEKGKDVELRCDPISGHTALYWYRQSLGQGLEFLIYFQGNSAPDKSGLPSDRFSAERTGGSVSTLTIQRTQQEDSAVYLCASSSLPGQTAPIQYFGAGTRLSVL.

The chain employs TRBV6-5 and TRBJ1-2; 7 nucleotides line up with TRBD1. Germline CDR1 and CDR2: MNHEY and SVGAGI. This CDR3 has 12 residues. The V segment lost 5 bases and the J segment 10 bases; nucleotides outside the gene matches: 7. The CDR3 spells CASSERQGVYTF. DNA for the CDR3: TGTGCCAGCAGTGAACGACAGGGAGTCTACACCTTC.

This clone was picked up a small number of times. This rearrangement joins TRBV6-5 to TRBJ1-2; 7 positions match TRBD1. This CDR3 spans 13 amino acids. The germline V gene has CDR1 MNHEY and CDR2 SVGAGI. The trim removed 4 bases at V and 2 bases at J, leaving 1 base unmatched. For the CDR3, the DNA is TGTGCCAGCAGTTTGACAGGGAACTATGGCTACACCTTC. This gives the protein CASSLTGNYGYTF.

This chain uses TRBV4-1 with TRBJ1-3; D perhaps matches TRBD1 (6 bases). The CDR3 totals 16 residues. Per germline, CDR1 MGHRA and CDR2 YSYEKL. Trimming shortened V by 3 bases and J by 0 bases, and 12 bases separated the two germline ends. Here the CDR3 reads CASSQFGQFSGNTIYF. In DNA form, the CDR3 reads TGCGCCAGCAGCCAGTTTGGACAGTTCTCTGGAAACACCATATATTTT.

The rearrangement links TRBV7-9 to TRBJ2-2; D not resolved. V shed 1 base and J shed 4 bases, with 10 bases lying between them. The CDR3 consists of 15 residues. Germline loops: CDR1 SEHNR, CDR2 FQNEAQ (reference sequence). CDR3 DNA sequence: TGTGCCAGCAGCTTAGTGCAACAGTCCACCGGGGAGCTGTTTTTT. Translating it yields CASSLVQQSTGELFF.

This chain uses TRBV6-1 with TRBJ1-2, with TRBD1 as a possible D gene (6 bases). Deletions cut 2 bases from V and 8 bases from J, with 12 bases between. CDR1 is MNHNS, CDR2 SASEGT, per germline. The CDR3 covers 13 residues. The CDR3 DNA follows: TGTGCCAGCAGTGAAACAGGGTCGACGGGCTACACCTTC. This translates into CASSETGSTGYTF.

V and J are TRBV2 and TRBJ1-2; 9 nucleotides align to TRBD1. The CDR3 runs to 17 residues. J was trimmed by 4 bases and V by 4 bases; bases with no gene match: 13. The germline V gene encodes CDR1 SNHLY and CDR2 FYNNEI. CDR3 amino acids: CASSAVVLDRGIYGYTF. The CDR3 DNA follows: TGTGCCAGCAGTGCGGTAGTTTTGGACAGGGGAATCTATGGCTACACCTTC.